This is a list of T cell receptor beta chains from one sample in a study of T-cell memory formation after mild COVID-19. TCRdb analysed the 5' RACE reads with MiXCR anew, one entry per CDR3 protein. There are 360,000 or so distinct CDR3 sequences in the sample; 28% occur only once, and roughly 12% lies in the top ten. Sequenced material: PBMCs or a T cell subset sorted from them (not recorded which). All receptors derive from an adult woman who had mild COVID-19 (a few samples of this study predate the infection). Cell type and time point are not known. The CDR3 runs from the conserved cysteine through the conserved F or W. A D gene is named only where the DNA matches it firmly. Expanded clones get a size class; other rows say once, few or many, or leave the size out.

abundance,d_gene,v_gene,j_gene,CDR3aa,CDR3nt
few,TRBD2,TRBV7-9,TRBJ2-3,CASSLVGSGSTMADTQYF,TGTGCCAGCAGCTTAGTTGGTAGCGGGAGTACCATGGCAGATACGCAGTATTTT
once,NA,TRBV12-3/TRBV12-4,TRBJ2-5,CASRPGAPVETQYF,TGTGCCAGCAGGCCAGGGGCGCCAGTTGAGACCCAGTACTTC
NA,NA,TRBV7-2,TRBJ2-6,CASSVGGSGANVLTF,TGTGCCAGCAGCGTCGGTGGCTCTGGGGCCAACGTCCTGACTTTC
few,NA,TRBV4-1,TRBJ2-6,CASSQDPGGANVLTF,TGCGCCAGCAGCCAAGATCCTGGTGGGGCCAACGTCCTGACTTTC
NA,NA,TRBV7-9,TRBJ2-7,CASSRLSAEQYF,TGTGCCAGCAGCCGCCTATCGGCCGAGCAGTACTTC
few,NA,TRBV12-3/TRBV12-4,TRBJ2-6,CASSFQARGSGANVLTF,TGTGCCAGCAGTTTTCAGGCGCGAGGCTCTGGGGCCAACGTCCTGACTTTC
few,NA,TRBV20-1,TRBJ2-7,CSAGRTVSYEQYF,TGCAGTGCCGGAAGGACAGTTTCCTACGAGCAGTACTTC
NA,TRBD1,TRBV27,TRBJ1-6,CASSLNRGPYNSPLHF,TGTGCCAGCAGCCTTAACAGGGGGCCCTATAATTCACCCCTCCACTTT
few,TRBD2,TRBV7-9,TRBJ2-1,CASSLVSGGEVNEQFF,TGTGCCAGCAGCTTAGTCTCGGGAGGGGAAGTCAATGAGCAGTTCTTC
few,NA,TRBV9,TRBJ2-7,CASSVAVSDYEQYF,TGTGCCAGCAGCGTAGCGGTGAGTGACTACGAGCAGTACTTC
NA,NA,TRBV24-1,TRBJ2-1,CATSDPSGSYNEQFF,TGTGCCACCAGTGACCCCAGCGGGTCCTACAATGAGCAGTTCTTC
few,NA,TRBV24-1,TRBJ2-3,CAAGTSPTDTQYF,TGTGCCGCCGGGACTTCTCCCACAGATACGCAGTATTTT
few,TRBD1,TRBV5-1,TRBJ1-6,CASRPRTAQGWNSPLHF,TGCGCCAGCAGACCACGGACCGCACAGGGGTGGAATTCACCCCTCCACTTT
few,TRBD1,TRBV5-5,TRBJ1-4,CASSPTGYNEKLFF,TGTGCCAGCAGCCCGACAGGGTATAATGAAAAACTGTTTTTT
few,TRBD2,TRBV5-1,TRBJ2-1,CASSLPAGGSYNEQFF,TGCGCCAGCAGCTTGCCAGCGGGGGGCTCCTACAATGAGCAGTTCTTC
many,NA,TRBV7-2,TRBJ2-5,CASSLAGRGETQYF,TGTGCCAGCAGCTTAGCGGGCCGGGGGGAGACCCAGTACTTC